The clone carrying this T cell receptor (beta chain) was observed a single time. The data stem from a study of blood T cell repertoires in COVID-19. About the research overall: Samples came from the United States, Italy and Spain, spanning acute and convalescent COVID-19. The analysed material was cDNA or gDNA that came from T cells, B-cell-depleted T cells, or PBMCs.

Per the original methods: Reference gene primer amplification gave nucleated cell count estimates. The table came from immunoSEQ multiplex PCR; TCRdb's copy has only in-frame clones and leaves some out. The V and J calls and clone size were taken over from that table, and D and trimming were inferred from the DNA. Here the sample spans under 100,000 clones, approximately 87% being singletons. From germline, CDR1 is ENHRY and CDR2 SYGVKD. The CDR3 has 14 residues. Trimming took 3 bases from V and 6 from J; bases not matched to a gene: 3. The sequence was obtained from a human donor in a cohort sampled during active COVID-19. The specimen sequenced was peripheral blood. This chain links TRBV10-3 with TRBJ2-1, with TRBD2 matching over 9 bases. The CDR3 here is CAISEGLAPNEQFF. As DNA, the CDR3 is TGTGCCATCAGTGAAGGACTAGCGCCCAATGAGCAGTTCTTC.